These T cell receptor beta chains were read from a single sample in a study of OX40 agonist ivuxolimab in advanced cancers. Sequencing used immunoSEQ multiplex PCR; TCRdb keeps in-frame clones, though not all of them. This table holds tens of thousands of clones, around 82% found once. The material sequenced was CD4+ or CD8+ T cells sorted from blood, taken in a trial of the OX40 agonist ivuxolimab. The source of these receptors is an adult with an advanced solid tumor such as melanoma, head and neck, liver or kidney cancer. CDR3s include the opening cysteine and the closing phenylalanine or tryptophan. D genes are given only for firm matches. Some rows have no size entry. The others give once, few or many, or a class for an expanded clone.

CDR3 DNA: TGTGCCAGTAGTATTAGCGGGAGTGGAGCCTACGAGCAGTACTTC
CDR3 protein: CASSISGSGAYEQYF
D gene: TRBD2
clone size: .
J gene: TRBJ2-7
V gene: TRBV19

CDR3 DNA: TGTGCCAGCAACGGAAAACGGGCAGATACGCAGTATTTT
CDR3 protein: CASNGKRADTQYF
D gene: .
clone size: .
J gene: TRBJ2-3
V gene: TRBV2

CDR3 DNA: TGTGCCAGCAGCTTAAAGGTCGGGGATCAGCCCCAGCATTTT
CDR3 protein: CASSLKVGDQPQHF
D gene: .
clone size: .
J gene: TRBJ1-5
V gene: TRBV7-2

CDR3 DNA: TGTGCCAGCAGCTTAGGGACAGGGAGCGTCTACGAGCAGTACTTC
CDR3 protein: CASSLGTGSVYEQYF
D gene: TRBD1
clone size: .
J gene: TRBJ2-7
V gene: TRBV7-2

CDR3 DNA: TGTGCCAGTAGTATTCAGCGGGAGGTGGAGACCCAGTACTTC
CDR3 protein: CASSIQREVETQYF
D gene: TRBD2
clone size: .
J gene: TRBJ2-5
V gene: TRBV19

CDR3 DNA: TGTGCCAGCAGCTCTGTCCGGGCCTCTGGGGAGACCCAGTACTTC
CDR3 protein: CASSSVRASGETQYF
D gene: .
clone size: .
J gene: TRBJ2-5
V gene: TRBV7-9

CDR3 DNA: TGTGCCAGCATCCCCGACAGGGCCCATTCTGAAAAACTGTTTTTT
CDR3 protein: CASIPDRAHSEKLFF
D gene: TRBD1
clone size: .
J gene: TRBJ1-4
V gene: TRBV6-6

CDR3 DNA: TGTGCCAGCAGCTCCGACGGCCTCCGGGGAGAGACCCAGTACTTC
CDR3 protein: CASSSDGLRGETQYF
D gene: .
clone size: .
J gene: TRBJ2-5
V gene: TRBV7-9

CDR3 DNA: TGCAGTGCTATGAGCGGCTACGAGCAGTACTTC
CDR3 protein: CSAMSGYEQYF
D gene: .
clone size: few
J gene: TRBJ2-7
V gene: TRBV20-1

CDR3 DNA: TGTGCCAGCAGTTTGGACGCAGACAGGGGTCTCGGCTACACCTTC
CDR3 protein: CASSLDADRGLGYTF
D gene: TRBD1
clone size: .
J gene: TRBJ1-2
V gene: TRBV28

CDR3 DNA: TGTGCCAGCTCACCTTCCCATGGGGGGGCGGAAGATGGCTACACCTTC
CDR3 protein: CASSPSHGGAEDGYTF
D gene: .
clone size: .
J gene: TRBJ1-2
V gene: TRBV18

CDR3 DNA: TGTGCCAGCAGCAAAGCTAGCCTAGCGGGAGGGAATGAGCAGTTCTTC
CDR3 protein: CASSKASLAGGNEQFF
D gene: .
clone size: .
J gene: TRBJ2-1
V gene: TRBV21-1

CDR3 DNA: TGCAGCGTTGAAGCACCCTCCATAAAGGGCTACACCTTC
CDR3 protein: CSVEAPSIKGYTF
D gene: .
clone size: .
J gene: TRBJ1-2
V gene: TRBV29-1

CDR3 DNA: TGTGCCAGCAGCTTAGTTAGCACCGGCCCAGATACGCAGTATTTT
CDR3 protein: CASSLVSTGPDTQYF
D gene: .
clone size: .
J gene: TRBJ2-3
V gene: TRBV7-2

CDR3 DNA: TGTGCCAGCAGCACAACCGGGGGGCCGCGGTACTTC
CDR3 protein: CASSTTGGPRYF
D gene: .
clone size: .
J gene: TRBJ2-5
V gene: TRBV7-2

CDR3 DNA: TGTGCCAGCAGCCCCGGGACAGGGACTATTTACGAGCAGTACTTC
CDR3 protein: CASSPGTGTIYEQYF
D gene: TRBD1
clone size: .
J gene: TRBJ2-7
V gene: TRBV5-5

CDR3 DNA: TGTGCCAGCAGTGGGGCCAGGAACACTGAAGCTTTCTTT
CDR3 protein: CASSGARNTEAFF
D gene: .
clone size: .
J gene: TRBJ1-1
V gene: TRBV2

CDR3 DNA: TGTGCCAGCAGTCCCGGCGGGACTAGTTCCGATCATGGGCAGTTCTTC
CDR3 protein: CASSPGGTSSDHGQFF
D gene: TRBD2
clone size: .
J gene: TRBJ2-1
V gene: TRBV28

CDR3 DNA: TGCGCCAGCAGTGGAAATTTAAATCAGCCCCAGCATTTT
CDR3 protein: CASSGNLNQPQHF
D gene: .
clone size: .
J gene: TRBJ1-5
V gene: TRBV10-1

CDR3 DNA: TGCAGCGTTGGGACAGGCCGCAATCAGCCCCAGCATTTT
CDR3 protein: CSVGTGRNQPQHF
D gene: TRBD1
clone size: .
J gene: TRBJ1-5
V gene: TRBV29-1

CDR3 DNA: TGTGCCAGCATTTCGGGAGGGGCCGGGGACACTGAAGCTTTCTTT
CDR3 protein: CASISGGAGDTEAFF
D gene: .
clone size: .
J gene: TRBJ1-1
V gene: TRBV6-1

CDR3 DNA: TGTGCCAGCTCGATCGGTTACCCTGAAAATGAGCAGTTCTTC
CDR3 protein: CASSIGYPENEQFF
D gene: .
clone size: .
J gene: TRBJ2-1
V gene: TRBV18

CDR3 DNA: TGTGCCAGCAGCTTAGTAGGCCAGCCAAACTACGAGCAGTACTTC
CDR3 protein: CASSLVGQPNYEQYF
D gene: .
clone size: few
J gene: TRBJ2-7
V gene: TRBV11-2

CDR3 DNA: TGTGCCAGTAGTCCAGCGGGGGAGTACGAGCAGTACTTC
CDR3 protein: CASSPAGEYEQYF
D gene: TRBD2
clone size: .
J gene: TRBJ2-7
V gene: TRBV19

CDR3 DNA: TGTGCCACCAGCAGAGATAGGGCTAGCGGGACCTACGAGCAGTACTTC
CDR3 protein: CATSRDRASGTYEQYF
D gene: TRBD2
clone size: .
J gene: TRBJ2-7
V gene: TRBV15

CDR3 DNA: TGTGCCAGCAGCTTGCGACGGGGGAGCTCCTACAATGAGCAGTTCTTC
CDR3 protein: CASSLRRGSSYNEQFF
D gene: .
clone size: .
J gene: TRBJ2-1
V gene: TRBV5-6

CDR3 DNA: TGTGCCAGCTCACCACCGGGGGGGTCCTACGAGCAGTACTTC
CDR3 protein: CASSPPGGSYEQYF
D gene: TRBD2
clone size: .
J gene: TRBJ2-7
V gene: TRBV18

CDR3 DNA: TGCGCCAGCAGCTTGGGGGGGACTAGCGGCTCCTACGAGCAGTACTTC
CDR3 protein: CASSLGGTSGSYEQYF
D gene: TRBD2
clone size: .
J gene: TRBJ2-7
V gene: TRBV5-1

CDR3 DNA: TGTGCCAGCAGTTTAGGTGGGGGGCTGGAGACCCAGTACTTC
CDR3 protein: CASSLGGGLETQYF
D gene: .
clone size: once
J gene: TRBJ2-5
V gene: TRBV5-4

CDR3 DNA: TGTGCCAGCTCAGAGGGACAGCTCTCTGGAAACACCATATATTTT
CDR3 protein: CASSEGQLSGNTIYF
D gene: TRBD1
clone size: .
J gene: TRBJ1-3
V gene: TRBV18

CDR3 DNA: TGTGCCAGCAGCTTAGGGGGGCCCGGCACAGATACGCAGTATTTT
CDR3 protein: CASSLGGPGTDTQYF
D gene: .
clone size: .
J gene: TRBJ2-3
V gene: TRBV5-4

CDR3 DNA: TGTGCCAGCAGCTTAGTAGAGACCTACGAGCAGTACTTC
CDR3 protein: CASSLVETYEQYF
D gene: .
clone size: .
J gene: TRBJ2-7
V gene: TRBV7-9

CDR3 DNA: TGCGCCAGCCTAGAGGGGCCTCGGGGTGAAGAGTACGAGCAGTACTTC
CDR3 protein: CASLEGPRGEEYEQYF
D gene: .
clone size: .
J gene: TRBJ2-7
V gene: TRBV10-1

CDR3 DNA: TGTGCCAGTAGCTTTGACTCCCTGGGGGATACGCAGTATTTT
CDR3 protein: CASSFDSLGDTQYF
D gene: .
clone size: .
J gene: TRBJ2-3
V gene: TRBV19

CDR3 DNA: TGTGCCAGCAGCTTAGTGTGGATCTACAATGAGCAGTTCTTC
CDR3 protein: CASSLVWIYNEQFF
D gene: .
clone size: .
J gene: TRBJ2-1
V gene: TRBV7-9

CDR3 DNA: TGTGCCAGCAGTGCCCCGGGACAGGGGACCGGGGAGCTGTTTTTT
CDR3 protein: CASSAPGQGTGELFF
D gene: TRBD1
clone size: .
J gene: TRBJ2-2
V gene: TRBV27

CDR3 DNA: TGTGCCAGCAGTACCCGGGAGGTGGGGGCGGACGAGCAGTACTTC
CDR3 protein: CASSTREVGADEQYF
D gene: .
clone size: few
J gene: TRBJ2-7
V gene: TRBV6-6

CDR3 DNA: TGTGCCAGCAGTTTATTGGGACAGGGCAGCCAAGAGACCCAGTACTTC
CDR3 protein: CASSLLGQGSQETQYF
D gene: TRBD1
clone size: .
J gene: TRBJ2-5
V gene: TRBV28

CDR3 DNA: TGTGCCAGTAGTAAGAATCCCGGTCAAAACACTGAAGCTTTCTTT
CDR3 protein: CASSKNPGQNTEAFF
D gene: .
clone size: medium-sized
J gene: TRBJ1-1
V gene: TRBV19

CDR3 DNA: TGTGCCAGCAGATCGACTAGCGGGAGAAGGTGGGGCGAGCAGTACTTC
CDR3 protein: CASRSTSGRRWGEQYF
D gene: TRBD2
clone size: .
J gene: TRBJ2-7
V gene: TRBV27